Each of the 13 T cell receptor beta chains below was sequenced from the same sample in a study of tumor-infiltrating lymphocytes in primary liver carcinoma. The researchers obtained blood RNA from unsorted whole blood and also extracted germline DNA. With approximately 470 ng total RNA as template and a constant-region primer, TCR beta cDNA was made. ARM-PCR, slightly modified, supplied the TCR beta libraries through three nested multiplex PCR rounds. The opening two PCR rounds, roughly 11 cycles each, paired TRBV1-TRBV30 forward primers with a C-beta reverse primer. TCRdb itself ran the multiplex PCR reads through MiXCR, one entry per CDR3 protein. The sample contains approximately 330,000 distinct CDR3 sequences, less than 75% of which appear only once. The sample comprised peripheral blood. Receptor source: a man between 35 and 55 years old with primary liver carcinoma and hepatitis B virus infection.

The CDR3 protein is CASSPVGGTQETQYF. The DNA of the CDR3 is TGTGCCAGCAGCCCCGTAGGCGGGACGCAAGAGACCCAGTACTTC. The chain has TRBV11-2 and TRBJ2-5; D is perhaps TRBD2 (6 bases). The CDR3 is 15 residues long. CDR1 is SGHAT and CDR2 is FQNNGV in the germline V gene. V lost 5 bases and J lost 2, with 15 bases in between.

V usage is TRBV5-4 and J usage is TRBJ2-1, with 8 nucleotides matching TRBD2. The trim removed 5 bases at V and 12 bases at J, leaving 16 bases unmatched. CDR1 is SGHNT and CDR2 is YYREEE in the germline V gene (reference sequence). The CDR3 is made up of 15 amino acids. Here the CDR3 DNA reads TGTGCCAGCAGGAAACTAGCGGTTATGGTTAGGGTGCAGTTCTTC. It encodes CASRKLAVMVRVQFF.

With regard to this clonotype: Since the CDR3 does not end with the conserved phenylalanine or tryptophan, this likely comes from a read error. CDR3 protein: CASSQEDNTGELFS. The CDR3 nucleotides read TGCGCTAGCAGCCAAGAAGATAACACCGGGGAGCTGTTTTCT. The chain links TRBV4-1 to TRBJ2-2; D gene ambiguous. From germline, CDR1 is MGHRA and CDR2 YSYEKL. The CDR3 contains 14 residues.

In the case of this clonotype: With a much larger clone just one base away, this may be a read error. The chain combines TRBV6-6 with TRBJ1-1, with D unclear. The CDR3 totals 13 residues. Germline V CDR1 and CDR2: MNHNY, SVGAGI (reference sequence). V was clipped by 2 bases and J by 5 bases, with 9 bases between them. This CDR3 is CASSYRGMTEAFF. The CDR3 nucleotides read TGTGCCAGCAGTTACAGAGGGATGACTGAAGCTTTCTTT.

The chain employs TRBV28 and TRBJ1-4; tentative D call: TRBD1 (5 bases). This CDR3 comprises 17 residues. From germline, CDR1 is MDHEN and CDR2 SYDVKM. V was clipped by 2 bases and J by 7 bases, with 20 bases between them. The CDR3 sequence: CASSLPLPGGESEKLFF. In DNA form, the CDR3 reads TGTGCCAGCAGTTTACCTCTGCCGGGGGGGGAAAGTGAAAAACTGTTTTTT.

This clonotype was recorded at least ten times. This rearrangement joins TRBV28 to TRBJ2-5; D gene ambiguous. There are 12 residues in the CDR3. Germline V CDR1 and CDR2: MDHEN, SYDVKM. V dropped 6 bases and J dropped 5 bases, with 10 bases sitting between them. CDR3 sequence reads: CASSLLGETQYF. The CDR3 DNA reads TGTGCCAGCAGCCTACTTGGGGAGACCCAGTACTTC.

The rearrangement links TRBV5-4 to TRBJ2-2, with D perhaps TRBD1 or TRBD2 (10 bases each). Germline-derived CDR1 and CDR2 are SGHNT and YYREEE (reference sequence). The CDR3 totals 19 residues. V gave up 6 bases and J gave up 0 bases, with 24 bases separating them. The CDR3 protein is CASNDRGQLAGANTGELFF. Here the CDR3 DNA reads TGTGCCAGCAACGACAGGGGGCAGCTAGCGGGAGCGAACACCGGGGAGCTGTTTTTT.

There are many counts of this clonotype. This chain uses TRBV11-2 with TRBJ2-5; 8 bases map to TRBD2. Germline CDR1 and CDR2: SGHAT and FQNNGV. The CDR3 sequence is 14 residues long. V lost 5 bases to trimming and J lost 7 bases; unmatched junction nucleotides: 9. CDR3 residues: CASSQGSAGGTQYF. The CDR3 region has the DNA TGTGCCAGCAGCCAGGGATCCGCGGGGGGGACCCAGTACTTC.

Turning to this clonotype: This CDR3 fails to terminate in the conserved phenylalanine or tryptophan, so it likely reflects a read error. The genes are TRBV11-2 and TRBJ2-2; D is unresolved. Germline V CDR1 and CDR2: SGHAT, FQNNGV. The CDR3 is made up of 13 amino acids. CDR3 amino acids: CASSFLDTGELFI. The CDR3 DNA reads TGTGCAAGCAGCTTTCTAGACACCGGGGAGCTGTTTATT.

As regards this clonotype: The conserved phenylalanine or tryptophan normally closing the CDR3 is absent here, so this likely arose from a read error. This chain joins TRBV6-1 and TRBJ2-3; TRBD2 matches 8 bases. J gave up 1 base and V 8 bases, and 5 bases lay outside the gene matches. Germline V CDR1 and CDR2: MNHNS, SASEGT. The CDR3 spans 14 residues. CDR3 DNA sequence: TGTGCCAGCGGAGCGGGAGATGGCACAGATACGCAGTATATT. Translation: CASGAGDGTDTQYI.

This clonotype was detected a few times. The gene calls are TRBV4-1 and TRBJ2-7; 9 bases are shared with TRBD2. Germline lookup yields CDR1 MGHRA and CDR2 YSYEKL. The junction had 7 bases not matched to a gene; V was cut back by 1 base and J by 3 bases. The CDR3 totals 16 residues. This CDR3 is CASSQGALAGGYEQYF. DNA for the CDR3: TGCGCCAGCAGCCAAGGGGCACTAGCGGGCGGCTACGAGCAGTACTTC.

This clonotype has just one count. An end of the junction does not agree with germline; a read error may underlie this. V is TRBV7-9 and J is TRBJ2-3, with D unresolved. The CDR3 consists of 13 residues. The germline V gene encodes CDR1 SEHNR and CDR2 FQNEAQ (reference sequence). CDR3 DNA: TGTGCCAGCAGCCCCTATCGCACAGATACGCGGTATTTT. It yields the protein CASSPYRTDTRYF.

The V call is TRBV11-2, the J call TRBJ2-7; D call uncertain. CDR1 is SGHAT and CDR2 is FQNNGV in the germline V gene. V shed 1 base and J shed 4 bases, with 14 bases lying between them. The CDR3 covers 15 residues. The CDR3 loop is CASSLGNSWRYEQYF. The CDR3, as DNA: TGTGCCAGCAGCTTAGGTAATTCTTGGCGTTACGAGCAGTACTTC.